This T cell receptor (beta chain) was recovered during a study of cytomegalovirus exposure and HLA in healthy donors. Study-wide points: A previous analysis found most TCR beta V segments productive roughly 87% or roughly 30% of the time.

Regarding this clone: As yet, its antigen is unknown.

This CDR3 region has 15 residues. Trimming took 4 bases from V and 7 from J, leaving 15 bases between them. Germline assignment: CDR1 SGHRS and CDR2 YFSETQ. 60 Vbeta and 13 Jbeta primers were used in PCR. Here immunoSEQ multiplex PCR was the method, and the copy in TCRdb shows in-frame clones only, minus some. The sample's table shows approximately 190,000 clones. Material for sequencing was PBMCs. The chain employs TRBV5-1 and TRBJ1-6; D gene unclear. This sequence originates from a boy younger than 18 in good health and CMV-seronegative. The CDR3 loop reads CASSPDGVGNSPLHF. In DNA form, the CDR3 reads TGCGCCAGCAGCCCGGACGGGGTAGGGAATTCACCCCTCCACTTT.